A selection of T cell receptor beta chains follows, all from one sample in a study of blood T cell repertoires in COVID-19. The repertoire was sequenced with immunoSEQ multiplex PCR; TCRdb's copy has only in-frame clones and lacks some. The sample lists roughly 120,000 clones; roughly 84% were seen once. The sequenced sample was peripheral blood. These receptors were taken from a woman between 45 and 65 years old with acute or convalescent COVID-19. The CDR3 runs from the conserved cysteine through the conserved F or W. The D gene is left open where the match is weak. Part of the rows lack a size; the others show once, few, many or a class for expanded clones.

cdr3_length,v_call,j_call,clone_size,d_call,cdr3_aa,cdr3_nt
11,TRBV30,TRBJ2-7,-,-,CAWVSSYEQYF,TGTGCCTGGGTCAGCTCCTACGAGCAGTACTTC
14,TRBV15,TRBJ1-2,-,-,CATSSGSGLGGYTF,TGTGCCACCAGCAGCGGGTCTGGACTGGGTGGCTACACCTTC
13,TRBV10-3,TRBJ1-2,-,TRBD1,CAISTGGNYGYTF,TGTGCCATCAGTACAGGGGGGAACTATGGCTACACCTTC
15,TRBV5-1,TRBJ2-3,-,-,CASSLVTGATDTQYF,TGCGCCAGCAGCTTGGTCACAGGTGCCACAGATACGCAGTATTTT
14,TRBV30,TRBJ1-1,-,TRBD1,CAWSVGQGANEAFF,TGTGCCTGGAGTGTGGGACAGGGGGCTAATGAAGCTTTCTTT
14,TRBV19,TRBJ1-2,-,-,CASSTPGIAGGYTF,TGTGCCAGTAGCACACCCGGGATCGCCGGGGGCTACACCTTC
13,TRBV6-5,TRBJ1-3,few,-,CASRNRGGNTIYF,TGTGCCAGCCGAAATAGAGGGGGAAACACCATATATTTT
14,TRBV6-1,TRBJ1-4,few,-,CASSEGGVDEKLFF,TGTGCCAGCAGTGAAGGGGGGGTGGATGAAAAACTGTTTTTT
14,TRBV10-3,TRBJ1-6,few,TRBD1,CAISGGQGNSPLHF,TGTGCCATCAGTGGCGGACAGGGTAATTCACCCCTCCACTTT
13,TRBV18,TRBJ2-7,-,TRBD1,CASSPTRDSAVYF,TGTGCCAGCTCACCAACGAGGGACAGCGCTGTCTACTTC
16,TRBV11-2,TRBJ2-3,-,-,CASSLSELVRTDTQYF,TGTGCCAGCAGCTTATCGGAACTAGTCCGCACAGATACGCAGTATTTT
15,TRBV2,TRBJ1-2,-,-,CASSQGSGLNYGYTF,TGTGCCAGCAGTCAAGGGTCGGGGTTAAACTATGGCTACACCTTC
13,TRBV2,TRBJ1-1,-,-,CASTRGEGTEAFF,TGTGCCAGCACCCGAGGGGAGGGGACTGAAGCTTTCTTT
14,TRBV30,TRBJ1-1,-,-,CAWTHGGMNTEAFF,TGTGCCTGGACGCACGGGGGTATGAACACTGAAGCTTTCTTT
16,TRBV4-1,TRBJ2-7,-,TRBD2,CASSQVGTSGSYEQYF,TGCGCCAGCAGCCAAGTTGGGACTAGCGGCTCCTACGAGCAGTACTTC
15,TRBV3-1/TRBV3-2,TRBJ1-1,few,-,CASHNYGVPGAEAFF,TGTGCCAGCCACAACTACGGAGTGCCGGGGGCTGAAGCTTTCTTT
15,TRBV2,TRBJ1-2,few,TRBD1,CASSGGQAINYGYTF,TGTGCCAGCAGTGGGGGACAGGCGATTAACTATGGCTACACCTTC
16,TRBV6-9,TRBJ1-3,-,-,CASSYSLRGSGNTIYF,TGTGCCAGCAGTTATTCATTGCGGGGATCTGGAAACACCATATATTTT
14,TRBV18,TRBJ2-5,-,-,CASSPLLARETQYF,TGTGCCAGCTCACCCTTACTAGCTAGAGAGACCCAGTACTTC
16,TRBV14,TRBJ1-6,-,TRBD1,CASSHLPGQGASALHF,TGTGCCAGCAGCCATCTACCGGGACAGGGGGCTTCAGCCCTCCACTTT
14,TRBV7-3,TRBJ2-1,-,TRBD2,CASSPTGGPDEQFF,TGTGCCAGCAGCCCTACGGGGGGGCCTGATGAGCAGTTCTTC
15,TRBV5-1,TRBJ1-2,-,-,CASSSGQLSNYGYTF,TGCGCCAGCAGCTCTGGACAGTTATCTAACTATGGCTACACCTTC
15,TRBV19,TRBJ1-1,-,TRBD1,CASSNRGQGNTEAFF,TGTGCCAGTAGTAACCGTGGACAGGGGAACACTGAAGCTTTCTTT
15,TRBV23-1,TRBJ1-4,-,-,CASTPPGGWYEKLFF,TGCGCCAGCACCCCCCCGGGGGGGTGGTATGAAAAACTGTTTTTT
15,TRBV19,TRBJ1-5,-,-,CASSIGQGPNQPQHF,TGTGCCAGTAGTATAGGTCAGGGGCCCAATCAGCCCCAGCATTTT
12,TRBV25-1,TRBJ1-1,-,TRBD1,CASSQGQLEAFF,TGTGCCAGCAGTCAGGGACAGCTAGAAGCTTTCTTT
14,TRBV5-1,TRBJ2-7,-,-,CASTPSSYSYEQYF,TGCGCCAGCACCCCGAGCTCTTATTCTTACGAGCAGTACTTC
14,TRBV4-1,TRBJ1-2,-,-,CASSHITASGGYTF,TGCGCCAGCAGCCATATAACAGCTTCGGGAGGCTACACCTTC
17,TRBV12-5,TRBJ1-6,-,TRBD1,CASGLVRTGGDNSPLHF,TGTGCTAGTGGTTTGGTACGGACAGGGGGCGATAATTCACCCCTCCACTTT
14,TRBV5-5,TRBJ1-2,-,TRBD1,CASSVRGRRNGYTF,TGTGCCAGCAGCGTGAGGGGGCGCAGGAATGGCTACACCTTC
14,TRBV19,TRBJ2-3,-,-,CASSPWGGTDTQYF,TGTGCCAGTAGTCCTTGGGGGGGCACAGATACGCAGTATTTT
14,TRBV5-1,TRBJ2-2,-,-,CASSLSQNTGELFF,TGCGCCAGCAGCTTGTCCCAGAACACCGGGGAGCTGTTTTTT
13,TRBV12-3/TRBV12-4,TRBJ1-2,-,TRBD1,CASSSRTGYGYTF,TGTGCCAGCAGTTCCAGGACAGGGTATGGCTACACCTTC
13,TRBV18,TRBJ1-2,-,-,CASSPPNSYGYTF,TGTGCCAGCTCACCACCGAACTCCTATGGCTACACCTTC
15,TRBV3-1/TRBV3-2,TRBJ2-7,-,-,CASSLRGVRGNEQYF,TGTGCCAGCAGCCTCAGGGGCGTACGGGGCAACGAGCAGTACTTC
17,TRBV6-1,TRBJ2-2,-,-,CASSEIAGGENTGELFF,TGTGCCAGCAGTGAGATTGCCGGGGGTGAGAACACCGGGGAGCTGTTTTTT
13,TRBV7-2,TRBJ1-2,-,TRBD1,CASSLEGAGGYTF,TGTGCCAGCAGCTTAGAGGGGGCAGGTGGCTACACCTTC
15,TRBV19,TRBJ1-2,once,-,CASSIGAVGAYGYTF,TGTGCCAGTAGTATAGGTGCTGTCGGAGCCTATGGCTACACCTTC
13,TRBV7-2,TRBJ1-1,-,-,CASSAQVNTEAFF,TGTGCCAGCAGCGCACAGGTGAACACTGAAGCTTTCTTT
15,TRBV30,TRBJ1-2,few,-,CAWSVPGGASYGYTF,TGTGCCTGGAGTGTCCCGGGAGGGGCCTCCTATGGCTACACCTTC
13,TRBV7-3,TRBJ2-7,-,-,CASSLTLTSEQYF,TGTGCCAGCAGCTTAACCTTGACAAGTGAGCAGTACTTC
16,TRBV7-9,TRBJ1-3,-,-,CASSLQVSSSGNTIYF,TGTGCCAGCAGCTTACAGGTCTCGAGCTCTGGAAACACCATATATTTT
16,TRBV5-4,TRBJ2-3,-,TRBD2,CASSRTSGGGTDTQYF,TGTGCCAGCAGTCGGACTAGCGGGGGAGGCACAGATACGCAGTATTTT
20,TRBV19,TRBJ1-5,-,TRBD1,CASSTRSGTGTFRGNQPQHF,TGTGCCAGTAGTACACGCTCCGGGACAGGGACCTTTCGGGGCAATCAGCCCCAGCATTTT
13,TRBV19,TRBJ2-1,-,TRBD2,CASRRRGDNEQFF,TGTGCCAGTAGAAGGCGGGGGGACAATGAGCAGTTCTTC
14,TRBV28,TRBJ1-2,-,-,CASTENHRVGGYTF,TGTGCCAGCACCGAGAACCACAGGGTCGGCGGCTACACCTTC
16,TRBV6-1,TRBJ1-3,-,-,CASSEFRSAPEDTIYF,TGTGCCAGCAGTGAATTTCGGTCGGCACCGGAGGACACCATATATTTT
15,TRBV5-1,TRBJ1-6,-,TRBD1,CASSPRTGRNSPLHF,TGCGCCAGCAGCCCACGGACAGGTCGTAATTCACCCCTCCACTTT
12,TRBV10-3,TRBJ1-2,-,-,CAISEYRDGYTF,TGTGCCATCAGTGAATACAGGGATGGCTACACCTTC
15,TRBV27,TRBJ2-2,-,-,CASSLGQGRTGELFF,TGTGCCAGCAGTTTGGGGCAGGGTCGAACCGGGGAGCTGTTTTTT
15,TRBV7-2,TRBJ1-2,-,-,CASSLADLANYGYTF,TGTGCCAGCAGCTTAGCAGACTTAGCTAACTATGGCTACACCTTC
15,TRBV18,TRBJ1-4,-,-,CASSPPGATNEKLFF,TGTGCCAGCTCACCCCCGGGGGCAACTAATGAAAAACTGTTTTTT
14,TRBV7-9,TRBJ1-2,-,-,CASSHVAQGHGYTF,TGTGCCAGCAGCCATGTCGCGCAGGGGCATGGCTACACCTTC
17,TRBV11-2,TRBJ2-1,-,TRBD2,CASSLDQRTSGYNEQFF,TGTGCCAGCAGCTTAGATCAACGGACTAGCGGGTACAATGAGCAGTTCTTC
14,TRBV10-3,TRBJ2-2,-,TRBD2,CAISGLAGTGELFF,TGTGCCATCAGTGGGCTAGCGGGGACCGGGGAGCTGTTTTTT